This T cell receptor beta chain emerged from a study of CD8+ T cells in alopecia areata. Findings and caveats of the study: Administration of tofacitinib significantly diminished scalp clonality and expanded CD8+ clones within the top 100.

Concerning this clone itself: Its antigen is unidentified.

Treatment defined: oral pan-JAK inhibitor, 5-10 mg twice daily. cDNA prepared by RNA extraction and subsequent reverse transcription served as the template for sequencing. Generated by immunoSEQ multiplex PCR, the TCRdb table keeps only in-frame clones and is missing some. The table lists about 220,000 clones, 50% to 70% of them singletons, with approximately 1.4% in the top ten. The TCR sequence derives from a human donor with alopecia areata. Sample: CD4+ T cells sorted from blood, taken at week 4, from a patient treated with tofacitinib.

The CDR3 here is CSVGEDQPQHF. In DNA form, the CDR3 reads TGCAGCGTTGGAGAGGATCAGCCCCAGCATTTT. The genes are TRBV29-1 and TRBJ1-5; D ambiguous. CDR1 and CDR2 (germline): SQVTM, ANQGSEA. The CDR3 runs 11 residues. V lost 4 bases and J lost 5, with 6 bases in between.